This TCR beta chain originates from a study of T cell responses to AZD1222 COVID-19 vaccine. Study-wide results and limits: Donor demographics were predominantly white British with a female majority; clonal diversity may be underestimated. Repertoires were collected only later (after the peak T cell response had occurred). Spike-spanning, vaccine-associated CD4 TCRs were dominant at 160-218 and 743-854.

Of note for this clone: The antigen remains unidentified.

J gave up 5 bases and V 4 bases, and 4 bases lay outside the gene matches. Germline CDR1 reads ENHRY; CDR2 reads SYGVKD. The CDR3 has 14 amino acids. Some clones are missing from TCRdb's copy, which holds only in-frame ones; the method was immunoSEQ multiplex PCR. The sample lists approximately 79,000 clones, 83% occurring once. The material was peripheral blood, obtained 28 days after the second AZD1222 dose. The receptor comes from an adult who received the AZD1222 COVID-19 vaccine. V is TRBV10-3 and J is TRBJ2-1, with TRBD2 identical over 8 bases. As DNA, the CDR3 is TGTGCCATCAGTGGACTAGCGAGGGACAATGAGCAGTTCTTC. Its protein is CAISGLARDNEQFF.